Listed below are T cell receptor beta chains from one sample, sequenced in a study of OX40 agonist ivuxolimab in advanced cancers. The method was immunoSEQ multiplex PCR; TCRdb's version includes in-frame clones alone and lacks a portion of them. This sample has approximately 32,000 clones, with 88% found just once. Sequenced here: CD4+ or CD8+ T cells sorted from blood, sampled in a trial of the OX40 agonist ivuxolimab. These receptors originate from an adult with an advanced solid tumor such as melanoma, head and neck, liver or kidney cancer. The CDR3 runs from the conserved cysteine through the conserved F or W.

V	length	CDR3
TRBV6-5	15	CASSYSETGVREQYF
TRBV11-2	15	CASSLGLGTFYGYTF
TRBV2	15	CASNLLTGGNTEAFF
TRBV15	14	CATSNGQERQPQHF
TRBV6-5	15	CASSYRTGGTGELFF
TRBV7-6	16	CASSLVPPEPSYEQYF
TRBV29-1	13	CSVLTGAGNTIYF
TRBV30	12	CAWSVGGGELFF
TRBV7-6	13	CASSLGVNEKLFF
TRBV7-8	15	CASSHLVGGTTEAFF
TRBV27	13	CASSPQGNTEAFF
TRBV19	13	CASSMAGFDTQYF
TRBV5-8	16	CASRYLQGPSADTQYF
TRBV19	11	CASSGIGEQFF
TRBV27	14	CASSLEGNNQPQHF
TRBV7-9	12	CASSLGLNEQFF
TRBV11-2	13	CASSFTAFNEQFF
TRBV30	13	CAWSDTGTGIFTF
TRBV6-1	11	CASRESGTQYF
TRBV28	15	CASSWRGGGSYEQYF
TRBV6-5	14	CASTEGTAANEQFF
TRBV15	15	CATSGGIGQQETQYF
TRBV7-2	14	CASTPGWGRGEQFF
TRBV6-6	15	CASTQSVGLNEKLFF
TRBV19	16	CASSSPGPLSTDTQYF
TRBV7-9	14	CASSSPGRDEKLFF
TRBV28	14	CASSHSGLNTEAFF
TRBV7-2	17	CASSFLEVVLPPYGYTF
TRBV12-5	14	CASAVGGGQETQYF
TRBV6-1	14	CASRDQAYLNEQYF
TRBV7-2	16	CASSYPGLAGIDTQYF
TRBV27	13	CASSLFVGNEQFF
TRBV27	14	CASRSSGGASEQFF
TRBV18	14	CASSPGMENSPLHF
TRBV9	12	CASSHREETQYF
TRBV9	14	CASSVGSTGFEQYF
TRBV14	14	CASSQETVFYEQYF
TRBV28	14	CASSPPLESYEQYF
TRBV6-6	12	CASSYLGDEQYF
TRBV28	13	CASSSKVRTEAFF
TRBV29-1	13	CSVGRVVNTEAFF
TRBV7-7	15	CASSLTSGPTDTQYF
TRBV30	12	CAWSWGQETQYF
TRBV4-1	16	CASSQGTMTASYEQYF
TRBV29-1	12	CSAADDFNEQFF
TRBV27	13	CASRGKGVGELFF